This T cell receptor beta chain was identified during a study of cytomegalovirus exposure and HLA in healthy donors. Whole-study context: When fewer than 500 donors were genotyped, 81% of them were found to fall in the Caucasian-associated ancestry cluster. Overall study results and limits: Associated with cytomegalovirus, according to the listing, were 150 to 200 TCR beta chains. Most of the TCR beta V segments (in an earlier analysis) were productive either about 87% or about 30% of the time. Later analysis indicated greater clonal expansion among HLA-associated TCR beta chains than among equally common other chains.

For this clone: What it binds is unknown.

The PCR was carried out with 60 Vbeta primers and 13 Jbeta primers. Only in-frame clones appear in the TCRdb table, and some are missing; sequencing was by immunoSEQ multiplex PCR. This sample yields about 140,000 clones, of which 80% to 85% are seen a single time; roughly 2.8% belongs to the top ten. Sequenced sample: PBMCs. The origin of this receptor is a woman in her 30s in good health and CMV-seronegative.

The CDR3 here is CAIMTTGNTGELFF. The CDR3 region has the DNA TGTGCCATTATGACGACAGGGAACACCGGGGAGCTGTTTTTT. The rearrangement joins TRBV10-3 to TRBJ2-2; a possible D gene is TRBD1 (6 bases). CDR3 length: 14 residues. V was shortened by 9 bases and J by 1 base, with 12 bases between the two germline ends. From germline, CDR1 is ENHRY and CDR2 SYGVKD.